The 5 T cell receptor beta chains below come from one sample, sequenced in a study of shared clonotypes between healthy human individuals. Sequencing was performed with immunoSEQ multiplex PCR; in TCRdb, only in-frame clones are kept and a portion is missing. The sample has under 2,500,000 clones, almost 96% seen once. Sequencing used naive CD4+ T cells sorted from blood. Specified subset: CD45RA+ positively selected. These receptors all stem from a man younger than 35 in good health.

The chain couples TRBV27 to TRBJ1-1; D perhaps matches TRBD1 (5 bases). The CDR3 extends over 17 amino acids. Trimming removed 3 bases at V and 1 base at J, with 18 bases between. Germline V CDR1 and CDR2: MNHEY, SMNVEV (reference sequence). The CDR3 loop reads CASSFLSSGDRNTEAFF. CDR3 coding DNA: TGTGCCAGCAGTTTCCTTTCGTCGGGGGATCGGAACACTGAAGCTTTCTTT.

The chain employs TRBV25-1 and TRBJ2-5, with TRBD1 as a possible D gene (7 bases). Germline-derived CDR1 and CDR2 are MGHDK and SYGVNS. The CDR3 is 14 amino acids. The ends were cut back, 6 bases at V and 2 bases at J, with 13 bases in the middle. In nucleotides, the CDR3 is TGTGCCAGCAGCTTACAGGGGACTCAAGAGACCCAGTACTTC. Translated: CASSLQGTQETQYF.

The chain uses TRBV27 and TRBJ1-2; 11 nucleotides match TRBD1. The CDR3 is made up of 16 amino acids. CDR1 is MNHEY and CDR2 is SMNVEV in the germline V gene (reference sequence). Trimming took 3 bases from V and 0 from J; bases not matched to a gene: 3. CDR3 DNA: TGTGCCAGCAGTTTTAGGACAGGGGGCACTAACTATGGCTACACCTTC. Translation: CASSFRTGGTNYGYTF.

The V gene is TRBV11-2, the J gene TRBJ1-1; perhaps TRBD1 as D (5 bases). This CDR3 contains 14 residues. Trimming cost V 4 bases and J 7 bases, with 16 bases left between them. Germline CDR1 and CDR2: SGHAT and FQNNGV. The DNA for the CDR3 is TGTGCCAGCAGCTCCTACCCCGGACAATTTGAAGCTTTCTTT. This encodes CASSSYPGQFEAFF.

The chain joins TRBV6-5 to TRBJ2-3; 7 nucleotides line up with TRBD1. The V segment lost 4 bases and the J segment 12 bases; nucleotides outside the gene matches: 10. Germline V gene lookup returns CDR1 MNHEY and CDR2 SVGAGI. The CDR3 contains 13 residues. This CDR3 is CASSSPGQFKQYF. In nucleotides, the CDR3 is TGTGCCAGCAGTTCCCCGGGACAGTTTAAACAGTATTTT.